The 23 T cell receptor beta chains presented below share a single source sample, sequenced in a study of blood T cell repertoires in COVID-19. TCRdb's table, derived via immunoSEQ multiplex PCR, lists solely in-frame clones and lacks some. This sample has a few hundred thousand clones, with more than 75% found just once. Sequenced input: peripheral blood. These TCRs come from a woman in her thirties who had recovered from COVID-19.

The chain couples TRBV19 to TRBJ2-3, with D tentatively TRBD2 (5 bases). Per the germline V gene, CDR1 is LNHDA and CDR2 is SQIVND (reference sequence). Trimming removed 3 bases at V and 5 bases at J, with 9 bases between. The CDR3 extends over 13 amino acids. DNA of the CDR3: TGTGCCAGTAGTATGAGGGCTTTAGATACGCAGTATTTT. Translated, it gives CASSMRALDTQYF.

This chain connects TRBV15 to TRBJ2-5; 8 nucleotides line up with TRBD2. The CDR3 spans 15 residues. Germline V gene sequence: CDR1 LNHNV, CDR2 YYDKDF (reference sequence). With 3 bases clipped from V and 5 bases from J, the junction kept 8 bases outside the gene matches. In nucleotides, the CDR3 is TGTGCCACCAGCAGTGGTAGCGGGGAGACGGAGACCCAGTACTTC. Its protein product is CATSSGSGETETQYF.

This rearrangement joins TRBV30 to TRBJ1-3; TRBD1 matches 7 bases. The V gene's germline CDR1 is GTSNPN and CDR2 SVGIG (reference sequence). The junction had 1 base not matched to a gene; V was cut back by 0 bases and J by 2 bases. CDR3 length equals 14 residues. The CDR3 DNA follows: TGTGCCTGGAGTGTAGGGGGCACTGGAAACACCATATATTTT. Translated, it gives CAWSVGGTGNTIYF.

V usage is TRBV15 and J usage is TRBJ2-1; D not resolved. The V gene's germline CDR1 is LNHNV and CDR2 YYDKDF (reference sequence). The CDR3 is made up of 14 amino acids. V shed 0 bases and J shed 5 bases, with 8 bases lying between them. This chain's CDR3 is CATSRDVRNNEQFF. Here the CDR3 DNA reads TGTGCCACCAGCAGAGATGTCAGAAACAATGAGCAGTTCTTC.

The V call is TRBV14, the J call TRBJ2-7, with D possibly TRBD1 on 5 matching bases. Germline V gives CDR1 SGHDN, CDR2 FVKESK. The CDR3 is made up of 17 amino acids. Trimming shortened V by 0 bases and J by 6 bases, and 21 bases separated the two germline ends. Here the CDR3 DNA reads TGTGCCAGCAGCCAAGATTTCGGCTGGGCAGGGTCTCTCGAGCAGTACTTC. Translated: CASSQDFGWAGSLEQYF.

This chain links TRBV9 with TRBJ2-5, with TRBD1 matching 9 bases. The CDR3 contains 15 residues. CDR1 and CDR2 (germline): SGDLS, YYNGEE. The V and J ends lost 3 bases and 3 bases, in that order; junction bases with no gene match: 6. CDR3 sequence reads: CASSETGGGEETQYF. DNA for the CDR3: TGTGCCAGCAGCGAGACAGGGGGAGGTGAAGAGACCCAGTACTTC.

V and J are TRBV23-1 and TRBJ2-5; TRBD2 matches at 7 bases. TRBV23-1 is classed as an ORF, of uncertain function. The CDR3 covers 15 residues. Unmatched junction bases numbered 5, after V lost 3 bases and J lost 1 base. The CDR3 DNA follows: TGCGCCAGCAGTCATGAGCGGGGTTCCCAAGAGACCCAGTACTTC. Its translation: CASSHERGSQETQYF.

This chain's CDR3 is CASSYTRDRETEAFF. The CDR3 DNA follows: TGTGCCAGCAGTTACACCCGGGACAGGGAAACTGAAGCTTTCTTT. The rearrangement uses TRBV6-5 and TRBJ1-1, with 9 bases identical to TRBD1. The CDR3 consists of 15 residues. After removal of 2 bases from V and 5 bases from J, the junction contained 6 bases not matched to a gene. Per the germline V gene, CDR1 is MNHEY and CDR2 is SVGAGI.

The chain has TRBV4-3 and TRBJ2-6; D is perhaps TRBD1 (5 bases). V was cut by 0 bases and J by 2 bases, with 8 bases left in between. Germline loops: CDR1 LGHNA, CDR2 YSLEER. The CDR3 consists of 16 residues. Written as DNA, the CDR3 is TGCGCCAGCAGCCAAGATCTAGGGGCTGGGGCCAACGTCCTGACTTTC. Translated, it gives CASSQDLGAGANVLTF.

The chain combines TRBV10-3 with TRBJ1-1, with 8 bases aligning to TRBD1. Germline V gives CDR1 ENHRY, CDR2 SYGVKD. CDR3 length: 13 residues. Germline trimming cut 10 bases from V and 1 base from J; bases unmatched to any gene: 5. The CDR3, as DNA: TGTGCCACGACCGGACAGGGGAACACTGAAGCTTTCTTT. This encodes CATTGQGNTEAFF.

This clone has only a few counts. The CDR3 loop is CASSSTGYQPQHF. The CDR3, as DNA: TGTGCCAGCTCATCCACAGGGTATCAGCCCCAGCATTTT. The genes are TRBV18 and TRBJ1-5; possible D gene TRBD1, 6 bases. The CDR3 consists of 13 residues. Germline CDR1 and CDR2: KGHSH and LQKENI. Trimming stripped 5 bases from V and 5 bases from J, with 10 bases between. The entire variable domain, with the rest obtained from reference TRBV18 and TRBJ1-5, is as follows: NAGVMQNPRHLVRRRGQEARLRCSPMKGHSHVYWYRQLPEEGLKFMVYLQKENIIDESGMPKERFSAEFPKEGPSILRIQQVVRGDSAAYFCASSSTGYQPQHFGDGTRLSIL.

Points on this clone: The junction and the germline gene differ at one end; a read error may be behind it. V usage is TRBV9 and J usage is TRBJ2-1, with D possibly TRBD2 on 5 matching bases. Germline assignment: CDR1 SGDLS and CDR2 YYNGEE. The CDR3 spans 14 residues. Here the CDR3 DNA reads TGTGCCAGCAGCGATTGGAAGCGGTCCAATCAGCAGTTCTTC. The encoded protein is CASSDWKRSNQQFF.

J is TRBJ1-3 and V is TRBV11-2; possible D gene TRBD1, 6 bases. Trimming pared 3 bases from V and 0 bases from J, leaving 12 bases between. Germline V gene lookup returns CDR1 SGHAT and CDR2 FQNNGV. This CDR3 spans 16 amino acids. The CDR3 loop reads CASSLDRTPSGNTIYF. The CDR3 nucleotides are TGTGCCAGCAGCTTGGACAGAACTCCCTCTGGAAACACCATATATTTT.

The rearrangement links TRBV15 to TRBJ1-4; D uncertain. The CDR3 length is 16 residues. Trimming cost V 0 bases and J 7 bases, with 15 bases left between them. Germline loops: CDR1 LNHNV, CDR2 YYDKDF (reference sequence). In DNA, the CDR3 is TGTGCCACCAGCAGAGATAGTCTCGCCAAAACTGAAAAACTGTTTTTT. This gives the protein CATSRDSLAKTEKLFF. Based on the CDR3 plus reference TRBV15 and TRBJ1-4, the full variable domain is DAMVIQNPRYQVTQFGKPVTLSCSQTLNHNVMYWYQQKSSQAPKLLFHYYDKDFNNEADTPDNFQSRRPNTSFCFLDIRSPGLGDTAMYLCATSRDSLAKTEKLFFGSGTQLSVL.

CDR3 amino acids: CASSTEGREFDTQYF. The CDR3 DNA is TGTGCCAGCAGCACCGAGGGGCGGGAGTTTGATACGCAGTATTTT. The V gene is TRBV6-5, the J gene TRBJ2-3; TRBD2 agrees at 7 bases. This CDR3 comprises 15 residues. Germline V lookup: CDR1 MNHEY, CDR2 SVGAGI. The V segment lost 6 bases and the J segment 6 bases; nucleotides outside the gene matches: 12.

The chain recombines TRBV19 with TRBJ2-3; D unresolved. Germline V gives CDR1 LNHDA, CDR2 SQIVND (reference sequence). The CDR3 consists of 13 residues. Trimming cost V 7 bases and J 2 bases, with 10 bases left between them. CDR3 DNA sequence: TGTGCCAGTAAACCAGCGTTCACAGATACGCAGTATTTT. Its translation is CASKPAFTDTQYF. The whole variable domain, remainder taken from reference TRBV19 and TRBJ2-3, is DGGITQSPKYLFRKEGQNVTLSCEQNLNHDAMYWYRQDPGQGLRLIYYSQIVNDFQKGDIAEGYSVSREKKESFPLTVTSAQKNPTAFYLCASKPAFTDTQYFGPGTRLTVL.

The chain employs TRBV19 and TRBJ1-4; 8 bases are a match to TRBD1. V shed 5 bases, J shed 8 bases, and the junction held 7 bases outside the gene matches. The V gene's germline CDR1 is LNHDA and CDR2 SQIVND (reference sequence). The CDR3 is 14 amino acids. CDR3 region: CASSDRGYLEKLFF. The CDR3 nucleotides read TGTGCCAGTAGTGACAGGGGCTATCTCGAAAAACTGTTTTTT. Based on the CDR3 plus reference TRBV19 and TRBJ1-4, the full variable domain is DGGITQSPKYLFRKEGQNVTLSCEQNLNHDAMYWYRQDPGQGLRLIYYSQIVNDFQKGDIAEGYSVSREKKESFPLTVTSAQKNPTAFYLCASSDRGYLEKLFFGSGTQLSVL.

This rearrangement joins TRBV3-1 (or the pseudogene TRBV3-2) to TRBJ1-1, with D hard to call. There are 13 residues in the CDR3. The germline V gene encodes CDR1 LGHDT and CDR2 YNNKEL (reference sequence). V lost 3 bases and J lost 4, with 9 bases in between. CDR3 nucleotides: TGTGCCAGCAGCCAGAGGGAGGCCACTGAAGCTTTCTTT. Its protein product is CASSQREATEAFF.

This clone turned up a few times. The chain employs TRBV5-1 and TRBJ1-4, with D uncertain. Trimming pared 4 bases from V and 4 bases from J, leaving 11 bases between. The CDR3 totals 14 residues. CDR1 and CDR2 (germline): SGHRS, YFSETQ. CDR3 DNA sequence: TGCGCCAGCAGCAAAGACGGAGGTAATGAAAAACTGTTTTTT. It translates to CASSKDGGNEKLFF.

The chain uses TRBV18 and TRBJ2-5, with a possible D match to TRBD1 (5 bases). CDR1 is KGHSH, CDR2 LQKENI, per germline. V was shortened by 3 bases and J by 5 bases, with 10 bases between the two germline ends. This CDR3 contains 13 residues. CDR3 residues: CASSPLRAETQYF. In DNA form, the CDR3 reads TGTGCCAGCTCACCTCTCAGGGCGGAGACCCAGTACTTC.

The chain is built from TRBV7-9 and TRBJ2-1; 9 bases are shared with TRBD2. The CDR3 is 16 residues long. Germline assignment: CDR1 SEHNR and CDR2 FQNEAQ (reference sequence). V dropped 5 bases and J dropped 5; count of bases not matched to a gene: 10. DNA of the CDR3: TGTGCCAGCAGCCCCGAACTAGCGGGCTACAACAATGAGCAGTTCTTC. Translated, it gives CASSPELAGYNNEQFF.

The CDR3 DNA follows: TGTGCCAGCAGCCTACGACAGGGTGGGCAAGAGACCCAGTACTTC. Its translation: CASSLRQGGQETQYF. The V call is TRBV7-9, the J call TRBJ2-5; 7 positions agree with TRBD1. Trimming cost V 5 bases and J 2 bases; bases outside gene matches: 8. CDR3 size: 15 residues. Looked up from germline, CDR1 is SEHNR and CDR2 is FQNEAQ (reference sequence).

This chain connects TRBV5-1 to TRBJ1-1, with 7 bases identical to TRBD1. Germline lookup yields CDR1 SGHRS and CDR2 YFSETQ. The V segment lost 5 bases and the J segment 5 bases; nucleotides outside the gene matches: 9. CDR3 length: 14 amino acids. The CDR3 sequence is CASRGEQGRTEAFF. CDR3 DNA sequence: TGCGCCAGCAGAGGGGAACAGGGGCGAACTGAAGCTTTCTTT.